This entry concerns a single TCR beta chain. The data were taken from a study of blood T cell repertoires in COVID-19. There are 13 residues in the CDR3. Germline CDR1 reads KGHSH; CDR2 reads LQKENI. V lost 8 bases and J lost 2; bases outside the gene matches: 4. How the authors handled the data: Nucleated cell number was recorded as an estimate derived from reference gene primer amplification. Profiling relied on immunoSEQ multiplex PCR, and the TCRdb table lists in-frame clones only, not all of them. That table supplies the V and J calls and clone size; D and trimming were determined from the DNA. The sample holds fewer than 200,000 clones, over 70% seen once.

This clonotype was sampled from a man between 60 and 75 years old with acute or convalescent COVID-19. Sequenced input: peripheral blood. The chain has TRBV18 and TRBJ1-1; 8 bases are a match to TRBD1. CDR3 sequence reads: CASQQGENTEAFF. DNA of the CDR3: TGTGCCAGCCAACAGGGGGAAAACACTGAAGCTTTCTTT.